Below are 26 T cell receptor beta chains sequenced from a single sample in a study of shared clonotypes between healthy human individuals. Sequenced by immunoSEQ multiplex PCR; TCRdb stores in-frame clones only, minus some. This table holds about 2.3 million clones, 93% found once. The specimen sequenced was naive CD4+ T cells from PBMCs. Subset specified: CD45RA+ positively selected. Every receptor here comes from a man aged 18 to 35 in good health. Some clones in this sample may be carry-over from other donors' samples.

This clone was counted a single time. The J gene is TRBJ1-2, the V gene TRBV12-5, with 7 bases lining up with TRBD1. The length of the CDR3 is 16 residues. Unmatched junction bases numbered 14, after V lost 4 bases and J lost 6 bases. Germline V CDR1 and CDR2: LGHNT, FRNRAP. The CDR3 nucleotides read TGTGCTAGTGGTTCCACTACCCGGGACAGCCCTAATGGCTACACCTTC. Its protein is CASGSTTRDSPNGYTF. Drawing the rest from reference TRBV12-5 and TRBJ1-2, the complete variable domain is DARVTQTPRHKVTEMGQEVTMRCQPILGHNTVFWYRQTMMQGLELLAYFRNRAPLDDSGMPKDRFSAEMPDATLATLKIQPSEPRDSAVYFCASGSTTRDSPNGYTFGSGTRLTVV.

The chain combines TRBV6-5 with TRBJ1-4; no clear D gene. Looked up from germline, CDR1 is MNHEY and CDR2 is SVGAGI. This CDR3 is 11 amino acids long. V shed 10 bases and J shed 6 bases, with 9 bases lying between them. The CDR3 loop reads CATREDEKLFF. CDR3 sequence (DNA): TGTGCCACCCGGGAGGATGAAAAACTGTTTTTT.

The J gene is TRBJ2-2, the V gene TRBV6-4, with a weak D call TRBD1 (5 bases). This CDR3 has 14 residues. The germline CDR1 and CDR2 sequences are MRHNA and SNTAGT. V was shortened by 5 bases and J by 6 bases, with 13 bases between the two germline ends. The CDR3 here is CASSPDRIAGELFF. The CDR3 nucleotides are TGTGCCAGCAGTCCAGACAGAATCGCCGGGGAGCTGTTTTTT.

The chain uses TRBV6-5 and TRBJ2-5, with 7 bases identical to TRBD1. The V segment lost 6 bases and the J segment 5 bases; nucleotides outside the gene matches: 12. CDR1 and CDR2 from the germline V gene are MNHEY and SVGAGI. This CDR3 has 15 residues. The CDR3 bases are TGTGCCAGCAGGCCCCCGGGACAGTCTACGGAGACCCAGTACTTC. Translation gives CASRPPGQSTETQYF.

The genes are TRBV5-4 and TRBJ1-2; no clear D. Between the trimmed V and J ends, which lost 4 bases and 7 bases, there was a span of 17 bases. The CDR3 length is 14 residues. Germline assignment: CDR1 SGHNT and CDR2 YYREEE (reference sequence). This CDR3 is CASSPGPDPGGYTF. Here the CDR3 DNA reads TGTGCCAGCAGCCCCGGACCGGATCCTGGTGGCTACACCTTC.

The chain couples TRBV30 to TRBJ1-1; 8 nucleotides line up with TRBD1. Germline V gene data show CDR1 as GTSNPN and CDR2 as SVGIG (reference sequence). The CDR3 is 13 amino acids. Germline trimming cut 1 base from V and 6 bases from J; bases unmatched to any gene: 4. CDR3 protein: CAWSAGTGSEAFF. DNA for the CDR3: TGTGCCTGGAGTGCCGGGACAGGATCTGAAGCTTTCTTT.

In regard to this clone: The sample holds other DNA sequences that translate to the same CDR3. The V call is TRBV9, the J call TRBJ1-2; D gene uncertain. In germline, CDR1 is SGDLS, CDR2 YYNGEE. Trimming took off 0 bases at V and 1 base at J, with 7 bases between the two ends. This CDR3 region has 14 residues. The CDR3: CASSVGGDNYGYTF. CDR3 bases: TGTGCCAGCAGCGTAGGTGGAGATAACTATGGCTACACCTTC.

In regard to this clone: Different DNA sequences within this sample yield the same CDR3. V usage is TRBV5-1 and J usage is TRBJ1-1; D may be TRBD1 (5 bases). This CDR3 contains 15 residues. The germline V and J ends were trimmed by 2 bases and 0 bases, with 11 bases remaining between them. CDR1 is SGHRS and CDR2 is YFSETQ in the germline V gene. The CDR3 sequence: CASSLGGAMNTEAFF. Here the CDR3 DNA reads TGCGCCAGCAGCTTAGGAGGGGCCATGAACACTGAAGCTTTCTTT. The full variable domain, in which reference TRBV5-1 and TRBJ1-1 provide the parts outside the CDR3, is KAGVTQTPRYLIKTRGQQVTLSCSPISGHRSVSWYQQTPGQGLQFLFEYFSETQRNKGNFPGRFSGRQFSNSRSEMNVSTLELGDSALYLCASSLGGAMNTEAFFGQGTRLTVV.

The chain couples TRBV9 to TRBJ2-5, with 9 nucleotides matching TRBD1. With 3 bases clipped from V and 4 bases from J, the junction kept 13 bases outside the gene matches. CDR3 length: 17 residues. The germline CDR1 and CDR2 sequences are SGDLS and YYNGEE. CDR3: CASSARDRVFGRETQYF. DNA for the CDR3: TGTGCCAGCAGCGCCCGGGACAGGGTCTTCGGGAGAGAGACCCAGTACTTC.

This chain joins TRBV10-3 and TRBJ1-1, with 10 bases that match TRBD1. Germline assignment: CDR1 ENHRY and CDR2 SYGVKD. Germline trimming cut 6 bases from V and 3 bases from J; bases unmatched to any gene: 7. The CDR3 sequence is 15 residues long. Here the CDR3 reads CAISPKGTGDTEAFF. The DNA for the CDR3 is TGTGCCATCAGCCCTAAAGGGACAGGGGACACTGAAGCTTTCTTT.

The chain recombines TRBV4-1 with TRBJ2-5, with D possibly TRBD2 on 6 matching bases. This CDR3 has 14 amino acids. The germline CDR1 and CDR2 sequences are MGHRA and YSYEKL. Trimming cost V 1 base and J 5 bases, with 11 bases left between them. CDR3 DNA sequence: TGCGCCAGCAGCCAAGTGGGGGGAAGGGAGACCCAGTACTTC. It specifies CASSQVGGRETQYF.

The chain couples TRBV28 to TRBJ2-5; the D gene could be TRBD1 or TRBD2 (6 bases each). V was shortened by 4 bases and J by 5 bases, with 17 bases between the two germline ends. Germline V gives CDR1 MDHEN, CDR2 SYDVKM. The CDR3 consists of 15 residues. Here the CDR3 reads CASSSRMRGAETQYF. The CDR3, as DNA: TGTGCCAGCAGTTCCCGGATGAGGGGGGCGGAGACCCAGTACTTC.

The rearrangement joins TRBV28 to TRBJ1-1; 7 bases are shared with TRBD1. Germline CDR1 is MDHEN and CDR2 is SYDVKM. The CDR3 consists of 15 residues. J was trimmed by 0 bases and V by 6 bases; bases with no gene match: 7. The CDR3 reads CASSPSGQLNTEAFF. The CDR3 DNA is TGTGCCAGCAGCCCCTCGGGACAGCTGAACACTGAAGCTTTCTTT.

This clone was picked up one time. This rearrangement joins TRBV4-1 to TRBJ2-7; D possibly corresponds to TRBD2 (6 bases). The germline V and J ends were trimmed by 4 bases and 1 base, with 20 bases remaining between them. CDR3 length: 17 residues. Germline assignment: CDR1 MGHRA and CDR2 YSYEKL. This chain's CDR3 is CASSRGVSGAQSYEQYF. In nucleotides, the CDR3 is TGCGCCAGCAGCCGGGGAGTTAGCGGAGCGCAATCCTACGAGCAGTACTTC.

The chain combines TRBV21-1 with TRBJ2-6; no DNA check was done on the table's D call, TRBD1. TRBV21-1 has pseudogene status. This CDR3 has 19 residues. CDR3 sequence: CASSLRRDSVPSGANVLTF. In DNA, the CDR3 is TGTGCCAGCAGCTTACGTCGGGACAGTGTCCCCTCTGGGGCCAACGTCCTGACTTTC.

V is TRBV11-2 and J is TRBJ1-1, with TRBD1 as a possible D gene (5 bases). V was pared by 5 bases and J by 3 bases, with 16 bases between. Per germline, CDR1 SGHAT and CDR2 FQNNGV. The CDR3 contains 15 residues. The CDR3 reads CASSLYAGRDTEAFF. Written as DNA, the CDR3 is TGTGCCAGCAGCCTCTACGCAGGGAGAGACACTGAAGCTTTCTTT.

V usage is TRBV6-1 and J usage is TRBJ2-2; D is possibly TRBD2 (5 bases). V lost 0 bases to trimming and J lost 5 bases, with 16 bases between them. The CDR3 has 17 amino acids. Germline CDR1 reads MNHNS; CDR2 reads SASEGT. The CDR3 sequence: CASSEADSLGVTGELFF. The DNA of the CDR3 is TGTGCCAGCAGTGAAGCCGACTCCCTCGGGGTTACCGGGGAGCTGTTTTTT.

The chain couples TRBV5-6 to TRBJ1-1; 7 positions agree with TRBD1. CDR1 and CDR2 from the germline V gene are SGHDT and YYEEEE. The CDR3 spans 14 residues. With V trimmed by 4 bases and J by 0 bases, 3 bases remained unmatched. In DNA, the CDR3 is TGTGCCAGCAGCCGAGGACAGGTGAACACTGAAGCTTTCTTT. Translated, it gives CASSRGQVNTEAFF.

This chain links TRBV15 with TRBJ1-2; 8 bases match TRBD1. CDR1 LNHNV and CDR2 YYDKDF come from the germline V gene (reference sequence). Trimming cost V 4 bases and J 3 bases; bases outside gene matches: 4. The CDR3 has 14 residues. The CDR3 reads CATSIYRGDYGYTF. The DNA for the CDR3 is TGTGCCACCAGCATATACAGGGGGGACTATGGCTACACCTTC.

The chain recombines TRBV6-6 with TRBJ2-1; tentative D call: TRBD1 (5 bases). The CDR3 length is 14 residues. Germline CDR1 MNHNY, CDR2 SVGAGI (reference sequence). Trimming took off 9 bases at V and 0 bases at J, with 12 bases between the two ends. The CDR3 sequence: CASVFDSSYNEQFF. Written as DNA, the CDR3 is TGTGCCAGTGTGTTCGACAGCTCCTACAATGAGCAGTTCTTC.

This clone came up once. The chain uses TRBV4-2 and TRBJ2-4; 8 bases agree with TRBD2. V shed 7 bases and J 0 bases; nucleotides not matched to a gene: 5. Germline CDR1 LGHNA, CDR2 YNFKEQ. This CDR3 region has 15 residues. The CDR3 region is CASTTSGLAKNIQYF. CDR3 bases: TGTGCCAGCACCACTAGCGGCCTAGCCAAAAACATTCAGTACTTC.

The rearrangement uses TRBV5-1 and TRBJ2-1, with 9 bases aligning to TRBD2. The CDR3 runs to 17 residues. V was clipped by 0 bases and J by 4 bases; unmatched bases: 8. CDR1 is SGHRS, CDR2 YFSETQ, per germline. CDR3 in DNA: TGCGCCAGCAGCTTGGCCCCCACGACTAGCGGATACAATGAGCAGTTCTTC. This gives the protein CASSLAPTTSGYNEQFF.

The chain couples TRBV30 to TRBJ2-2; D is ambiguous. The ends were cut back, 1 base at V and 4 bases at J, with 16 bases in the middle. The germline CDR1 and CDR2 sequences are GTSNPN and SVGIG (reference sequence). The CDR3 runs 16 residues. CDR3 DNA sequence: TGTGCCTGGAGTGCCACAGAGAAACAAAGCACCGGGGAGCTGTTTTTT. Protein sequence: CAWSATEKQSTGELFF.

Notes on this clone: One junction end disagrees with the germline gene, perhaps due to a read error. CDR3 loop: CASSPLGRGLSTF. The DNA of the CDR3 is TGTGCCAGCAGCCCCCTAGGGAGGGGCCTTTCTACATTC. The chain has TRBV14 and TRBJ2-7, with 7 bases aligning to TRBD2. Germline V lookup: CDR1 SGHDN, CDR2 FVKESK. The CDR3 totals 13 residues.

The chain carries TRBV15 and TRBJ2-7, with D perhaps given as TRBD1 or TRBD2 (5 bases each). Germline V gene lookup returns CDR1 LNHNV and CDR2 YYDKDF (reference sequence). CDR3 length: 14 amino acids. The ends were cut back, 5 bases at V and 3 bases at J, with 14 bases in the middle. CDR3 in amino acids: CATSPGTDYYEQYF. The CDR3 nucleotides are TGTGCCACCAGCCCCGGGACCGACTACTACGAGCAGTACTTC.

The chain joins TRBV30 to TRBJ2-7; TRBD2 aligns across 7 bases. The CDR3 contains 14 residues. The germline gives CDR1 GTSNPN, CDR2 SVGIG (reference sequence). V shed 5 bases and J 6 bases; nucleotides not matched to a gene: 13. As DNA, the CDR3 is TGTGCCTGGGGCCGGGGCGGGAGTTTGGGCGAGCAGTACTTC. This translates into CAWGRGGSLGEQYF. Complete variable domain (other parts from reference TRBV30 and TRBJ2-7): SQTIHQWPATLVQPVGSPLSLECTVEGTSNPNLYWYRQAAGRGLQLLFYSVGIGQISSEVPQNLSASRPQDRQFILSSKKLLLSDSGFYLCAWGRGGSLGEQYFGPGTRLTVT.